The clone carrying this T cell receptor (beta chain) was recorded many times. The antigen remains unidentified. The study left out patients who had uncontrolled infection, other autoimmune disease, pregnancy or lactation. Diagnosis relied on clinical symptoms, serum thyroxine and TRAb, thyroid ultrasound and orbital computed tomography. Template material for amplifying TCR beta CDR3 regions consisted of RNA transcripts. HTBI primers were used for first-round RT-PCR of the TCR CDR3. TCRdb re-analysed the multiplex PCR reads in MiXCR, keeping a single row per CDR3 protein. The table has hundreds of thousands of distinct CDR3 sequences, 45% seen once. The CDR3 has 14 residues. V was pared by 10 bases and J by 0 bases, with 13 bases between. Germline CDR1 is ENHRY and CDR2 is SYGVKD. This record comes from a study of T cells in Graves' hyperthyroidism and ophthalmopathy. Overall study results and limits: Ophthalmopathy and stable hyperthyroidism were separated by a 13 V-J model. Ophthalmopathy prediction by the model preceded onset by a median about 6 months.

The TCR was taken from an adult man with Graves' disease, either hyperthyroidism or ophthalmopathy (not recorded which). The chain joins TRBV10-3 to TRBJ1-3; the D is unclear. Specimen: peripheral blood or thyroid tissue (not recorded which). The CDR3 region is CATGRQSSGNTIYF. Here the CDR3 DNA reads TGTGCCACCGGACGCCAGAGCTCTGGAAACACCATATATTTT.